This record looks at one T cell receptor (beta chain) sequence and its context. The sample is drawn from a study of blood T cell repertoires in COVID-19. Those enrolled, adults aged about 18 to 95 years, came from 20 to 25 US areas. Cohorts were assigned according to the clinical history that participants reported. Trimming stripped 6 bases from V and 0 bases from J, with 18 bases between. Germline-derived CDR1 and CDR2 are KGHSH and LQKENI. This CDR3 has 17 amino acids. This table comes from immunoSEQ multiplex PCR, and its TCRdb copy is limited to in-frame clones, with some not included. Altogether 200,000 to 250,000 clones are present, about 81% being singletons, with the ten largest covering around 9.2%.

Sequencing was carried out using PBMCs or T cells enriched from blood (not recorded which). The genes are TRBV18 and TRBJ1-3; possibly TRBD1 for D (5 bases). The TCR comes from a man aged 35 to 55 who had recovered from COVID-19. The CDR3, as DNA: TGTGCCAGCTCGCGACGGGAGACAGTGAGCTCTGGAAACACCATATATTTT. This gives the protein CASSRRETVSSGNTIYF.